The 15 T cell receptor beta chains presented below share a single source sample, sequenced in a study of brain T cells in children with intractable seizures. Sequencing was performed with immunoSEQ multiplex PCR; in TCRdb, only in-frame clones are kept and a portion is missing. The sample has tens of thousands of clones; approximately 94% are singletons. The material was peripheral blood, obtained at surgery. These TCRs come from a boy less than two years old with focal cortical dysplasia and intractable seizures.

The V gene is TRBV19, the J gene TRBJ2-5, with TRBD2 matching over 13 bases. V lost 4 bases and J lost 2; bases outside the gene matches: 10. Germline CDR1 is LNHDA and CDR2 is SQIVND (reference sequence). The CDR3 has 18 amino acids. The CDR3 DNA reads as TGTGCCAGTAGTACCCCAGGGAGACTAGCGGGGGGTCAAGAGACCCAGTACTTC. As protein: CASSTPGRLAGGQETQYF.

This clone was seen once. The chain combines TRBV27 with TRBJ2-7; tentative D call: TRBD2 (6 bases). Germline CDR1 MNHEY, CDR2 SMNVEV (reference sequence). V dropped 3 bases and J dropped 3 bases, with 15 bases sitting between them. The CDR3 covers 15 residues. The CDR3 DNA follows: TGTGCCAGCAGTTTGAGCGGTGGGGGGAACTACGAGCAGTACTTC. Translation: CASSLSGGGNYEQYF.

This chain's CDR3 is CASSQWGDSYEQYF. CDR3 DNA: TGTGCCAGCAGCCAGTGGGGGGACTCATACGAGCAGTACTTC. This sequence joins TRBV9 and TRBJ2-7; D possibly corresponds to TRBD2 (6 bases). CDR3 size: 14 residues. The V end was cut by 4 bases, the J end by 4 bases, with 15 bases between. From germline, CDR1 is SGDLS and CDR2 YYNGEE. The full variable domain, its missing parts supplied by reference TRBV9 and TRBJ2-7, is DSGVTQTPKHLITATGQRVTLRCSPRSGDLSVYWYQQSLDQGLQFLIQYYNGEERAKGNILERFSAQQFPDLHSELNLSSLELGDSALYFCASSQWGDSYEQYFGPGTRLTVT.

This rearrangement joins TRBV7-9 to TRBJ1-6; weak D call: TRBD1 (6 bases). This CDR3 has 15 amino acids. CDR1 and CDR2 from the germline V gene are SEHNR and FQNEAQ (reference sequence). Trimming removed 5 bases from V and 6 bases from J, with 14 bases in between. The CDR3 sequence is CASSLAPGANSPLHF. In nucleotides, the CDR3 is TGTGCCAGCAGCCTCGCACCAGGGGCTAATTCACCCCTCCACTTT.

V and J are TRBV7-9 and TRBJ2-7, with a tentative D call TRBD2 (5 bases). Trimming shortened V by 5 bases and J by 2 bases, and 22 bases separated the two germline ends. The CDR3 loop spans 17 amino acids. Germline V gene sequence: CDR1 SEHNR, CDR2 FQNEAQ (reference sequence). The CDR3 reads CASSPPERGNPPYEQYF. CDR3 DNA: TGTGCCAGCAGCCCACCGGAACGGGGTAATCCTCCCTACGAGCAGTACTTC.

The V and J genes are TRBV28 and TRBJ2-7; D is possibly TRBD2 (6 bases). Germline V gene sequence: CDR1 MDHEN, CDR2 SYDVKM. V shed 8 bases and J shed 6 bases, with 14 bases lying between them. This CDR3 has 12 amino acids. CDR3 coding DNA: TGTGCCAGCCGGGACTTCAGTAGCGAGCAGTACTTC. Translating it yields CASRDFSSEQYF.

The chain is built from TRBV14 and TRBJ2-3; D is unresolved. The CDR3 covers 16 residues. Trimming removed 0 bases from V and 2 bases from J, with 12 bases in between. CDR1 is SGHDN and CDR2 is FVKESK in the germline V gene. CDR3 nucleotides: TGTGCCAGCAGCCAAGATCCCGAGCACCTCACAGATACGCAGTATTTT. It encodes CASSQDPEHLTDTQYF.

CDR3 coding DNA: TGTGCCAGCAGGAAGGGGGTACCCATGAACACTGAAGCTTTCTTT. Translated, it gives CASRKGVPMNTEAFF. The chain uses TRBV6-5 and TRBJ1-1; weak D call: TRBD1 (6 bases). Trimming pared 6 bases from V and 0 bases from J, leaving 14 bases between. This CDR3 has 15 residues. Germline V gene data show CDR1 as MNHEY and CDR2 as SVGAGI.

The chain combines TRBV7-6 with TRBJ2-5; 8 nucleotides agree with TRBD1. Germline CDR1 reads SGHVS; CDR2 reads FNYEAQ. The CDR3 totals 14 residues. J was trimmed by 2 bases and V by 5 bases; bases with no gene match: 4. The CDR3 sequence is CASSLDRGQETQYF. CDR3 sequence (DNA): TGTGCCAGCAGCCTAGACAGGGGACAAGAGACCCAGTACTTC. The whole variable domain, remainder taken from reference TRBV7-6 and TRBJ2-5, is GAGVSQSPRYKVTKRGQDVALRCDPISGHVSLYWYRQALGQGPEFLTYFNYEAQQDKSGLPNDRFSAERPEGSISTLTIQRTEQRDSAMYRCASSLDRGQETQYFGPGTRLLVL.

The V gene is TRBV7-3, the J gene TRBJ2-1, with TRBD2 as a possible D gene (6 bases). The germline gives CDR1 SGHTA, CDR2 FQGTGA. This CDR3 contains 15 residues. V was clipped by 5 bases and J by 2 bases, with 13 bases between them. The CDR3 bases are TGTGCCAGCAGCCCTCAGCGGGCCACCTACAATGAGCAGTTCTTC. This encodes CASSPQRATYNEQFF.

The J gene is TRBJ2-7, the V gene TRBV4-1; D is ambiguous. The germline V gene encodes CDR1 MGHRA and CDR2 YSYEKL. The ends were cut back, 0 bases at V and 6 bases at J, with 9 bases in the middle. The CDR3 contains 13 residues. The CDR3 DNA sequence: TGCGCCAGCAGCCAAGATGGGGTGCGCGAGCAGTACTTC. Its protein product is CASSQDGVREQYF.

The chain couples TRBV7-9 to TRBJ2-3; possible D gene TRBD2, 6 bases. The CDR3 has 13 amino acids. V gave up 4 bases and J gave up 11 bases, with 16 bases separating them. CDR1 is SEHNR, CDR2 FQNEAQ, per germline (reference sequence). CDR3 in DNA: TGTGCCAGCAGCTCCATTTGGGGGAGGAAGCAGTATTTT. This gives the protein CASSSIWGRKQYF. Drawing the rest from reference TRBV7-9 and TRBJ2-3, the complete variable domain is DTGVSQNPRHKITKRGQNVTFRCDPISEHNRLYWYRQTLGQGPEFLTYFQNEAQLEKSRLLSDRFSAERPKGSFSTLEIQRTEQGDSAMYLCASSSIWGRKQYFGPGTRLTVL.

The chain is built from TRBV5-4 and TRBJ1-3, with D unclear. Germline V gives CDR1 SGHNT, CDR2 YYREEE (reference sequence). The CDR3 runs to 13 residues. The V end was cut by 7 bases, the J end by 0 bases, with 8 bases between. The CDR3 DNA sequence: TGTGCCAGCGCCCGCGACTCTGGAAACACCATATATTTT. Translating gives CASARDSGNTIYF.

This chain joins TRBV5-1 and TRBJ1-4; weak D call: TRBD1 (5 bases). This CDR3 comprises 14 residues. Germline V gene data show CDR1 as SGHRS and CDR2 as YFSETQ. Trimming took off 4 bases at V and 3 bases at J, with 10 bases between the two ends. The CDR3 loop reads CASSGAQANEKLFF. The CDR3 DNA follows: TGCGCCAGCAGCGGGGCCCAGGCTAATGAAAAACTGTTTTTT.

V usage is TRBV4-1 and J usage is TRBJ2-7; D may be TRBD1 (6 bases). The V and J ends lost 1 base and 3 bases respectively, with 13 bases between them. Per germline, CDR1 MGHRA and CDR2 YSYEKL. The CDR3 covers 15 residues. As DNA, the CDR3 is TGCGCCAGCAGCCAAGTCGAAGGGACAAACTACGAGCAGTACTTC. It specifies CASSQVEGTNYEQYF.